This section outlines one TCR beta chain sequence together with its context. The sample originates from a study of monozygotic twins with inflammatory bowel disease. Template-switch reactions added UMIs with a 6-nucleotide sample barcode. TCRdb re-called the 5' RACE reads, yielding one record per CDR3 amino acid sequence without DNA. Its clone listing holds more than 300,000 distinct CDR3 sequences. The CDR3 is made up of 15 amino acids. CDR1 and CDR2 from the germline V gene are SGHTA and FQGNSA. The J gene is TRBJ1-2, the V gene TRBV7-2; TCRdb's assignment of TRBD1 cannot be checked, as there is no DNA. The TCR originated in a human donor with ulcerative colitis or Crohn's disease, or a healthy co-twin of an affected twin (not recorded which). Sequencing was carried out using blood. The CDR3 spells CASSVTFGQTYGYTF.